This T cell receptor beta chain was obtained from a study of OX40 agonist ivuxolimab in advanced cancers. Study conclusions and caveats: At doses 0.1 to 3.0 mg/kg, CD4+ and CD8+ clones expanded.

The protocol was immunoSEQ multiplex PCR, while the TCRdb copy is restricted to in-frame clones and leaves out a portion. The table includes 78,000 or so clones, approximately 85% detected once. As for this clone: Its target is unknown.

Per the germline V gene, CDR1 is SGHAT and CDR2 is FQNNGV. The CDR3 contains 15 residues. V lost 4 bases, J lost 6 bases, and 18 bases lay in between. The V call is TRBV11-2, the J call TRBJ2-5, with D tentatively TRBD2 (7 bases). This TCR was sampled from an adult with an advanced solid tumor such as melanoma, head and neck, liver or kidney cancer. The starting material was CD4+ or CD8+ T cells sorted from blood, obtained in a trial of the OX40 agonist ivuxolimab. CDR3 loop: CASSSQGGGEKTQYF. The DNA of the CDR3 is TGTGCCAGCAGCTCACAAGGGGGGGGTGAAAAGACCCAGTACTTC.